These 7 T cell receptor beta chains came from one sample sequenced in a study of shared clonotypes between healthy human individuals (TCRdb year 2020). To prepare the library, the immunoSEQ multiplex PCR assay was applied. TCRdb mirrors the immuneACCESS table, restricted to in-frame sequences. Some clones are absent from its copies; in checked studies, under half trace to an unresolved V gene, and the reason for the others is unknown. Within this sample are 2 million to 2.5 million clones, with 85% to 95% of them counted one time only. The top ten hold 0.35% to 0.5% of the sample. Sequencing was done on a sample of naive CD4+ T cells from PBMCs. The cell subset or site label of this sample denotes: CD45RA+ positively selected. Receptors originate from a young man in good health. Some clones in this sample may be carry-over from other donors' samples.

This rearrangement joins TRBV5-1 to TRBJ2-1; 11 bases align to TRBD2. Trimming cost V 6 bases and J 2 bases; bases outside gene matches: 16. Germline lookup yields CDR1 SGHRS and CDR2 YFSETQ. CDR3 size: 19 residues. The CDR3 is CASTPGTSGLVWTYNEQFF. The CDR3 coding sequence is TGCGCCAGCACACCGGGGACTAGCGGCCTAGTCTGGACCTACAATGAGCAGTTCTTC. Full variable domain (remainder filled in from reference TRBV5-1 and TRBJ2-1): KAGVTQTPRYLIKTRGQQVTLSCSPISGHRSVSWYQQTPGQGLQFLFEYFSETQRNKGNFPGRFSGRQFSNSRSEMNVSTLELGDSALYLCASTPGTSGLVWTYNEQFFGPGTRLTVL.

Notes on this clone: This CDR3 is also generated by other DNA sequences in the sample. The chain recombines TRBV5-1 with TRBJ2-2, with D perhaps matching TRBD1 (5 bases). Trimming pared 0 bases from V and 3 bases from J, leaving 9 bases between. Germline-derived CDR1 and CDR2 are SGHRS and YFSETQ. The CDR3 loop spans 15 amino acids. CDR3 in DNA: TGCGCCAGCAGCTTGGGCAGGGCGGACACCGGGGAGCTGTTTTTT. Translation: CASSLGRADTGELFF.

This rearrangement joins TRBV6-1 to TRBJ2-5, with a tentative D call TRBD1 (6 bases). V was trimmed by 7 bases and J by 4 bases, leaving 16 bases between them. Per germline, CDR1 MNHNS and CDR2 SASEGT. This CDR3 spans 14 amino acids. The CDR3 DNA is TGTGCCAGCATTGTGGGACCAGGGGTAGAGACCCAGTACTTC. This codes for CASIVGPGVETQYF.

The chain carries TRBV5-5 and TRBJ2-7; either TRBD1 or TRBD2 may supply D (6 bases each). Trimming shortened V by 0 bases and J by 4 bases, and 17 bases separated the two germline ends. Looked up from germline, CDR1 is SGHKS and CDR2 is YYEKEE (reference sequence). The CDR3 totals 16 residues. CDR3 region: CASSLAGGTSGYEQYF. The CDR3 coding sequence is TGTGCCAGCAGCTTGGCCGGGGGCACAAGTGGTTACGAGCAGTACTTC.

The chain uses TRBV5-4 and TRBJ1-4; TRBD1 matches at 8 bases. V was clipped by 4 bases and J by 5 bases; unmatched bases: 4. Looked up from germline, CDR1 is SGHNT and CDR2 is YYREEE (reference sequence). The CDR3 covers 14 residues. As DNA, the CDR3 is TGTGCCAGCAGCCGGGACAGGTGGAATGAAAAACTGTTTTTT. Amino acid sequence: CASSRDRWNEKLFF.

The chain uses TRBV5-1 and TRBJ2-3; D perhaps matches TRBD2 (6 bases). Germline V gene lookup returns CDR1 SGHRS and CDR2 YFSETQ. This CDR3 contains 17 residues. The ends were cut back, 5 bases at V and 0 bases at J, with 19 bases in the middle. The CDR3 here is CASSQRRDSMSTDTQYF. The CDR3 DNA reads as TGCGCCAGCAGTCAACGCCGGGACTCAATGAGCACAGATACGCAGTATTTT.

The chain has TRBV10-3 and TRBJ1-1, with 9 bases fitting TRBD1. The V gene's germline CDR1 is ENHRY and CDR2 SYGVKD. This CDR3 comprises 13 residues. V dropped 6 bases and J dropped 6; count of bases not matched to a gene: 5. The CDR3 sequence is CAISNTGGPEAFF. The CDR3 DNA reads TGTGCCATCAGCAATACAGGGGGCCCTGAAGCTTTCTTT.